This is a list of T cell receptor beta chains from one sample in a study of shared clonotypes between healthy human individuals. Sequencing was performed with immunoSEQ multiplex PCR; in TCRdb, only in-frame clones are kept and a portion is missing. The sample carries 2 million to 2.5 million clones, more than 90% recorded once. The sequencing sample was made of naive CD4+ T cells sorted from blood. Receptors were obtained from a man aged 18 to 29 in good health. CDR3s include the opening cysteine and the closing phenylalanine or tryptophan. The D gene is left open where the match is weak. The listing skips clone size in some rows; elsewhere it reads once, few, many or a size class.

j_call: TRBJ1-6
d_call: .
clone_size: .
v_call: TRBV7-2
cdr3_nt: TGTGCCAGCAGCGCAACCCTGAGAACACCCCTCCACTTT
cdr3_aa: CASSATLRTPLHF

j_call: TRBJ2-5
d_call: .
clone_size: .
v_call: TRBV2
cdr3_nt: TGTGCCAGCAGCGGAGAGACCCAGTACTTC
cdr3_aa: CASSGETQYF

j_call: TRBJ2-6
d_call: .
clone_size: .
v_call: TRBV6-1
cdr3_nt: TGTGCCTGCCGGGCCTCTGGGGCCAACGTCCTGACTTTC
cdr3_aa: CACRASGANVLTF

j_call: TRBJ2-1
d_call: TRBD2
clone_size: once
v_call: TRBV19
cdr3_nt: TGTGCCAGTAGCCGTGGTGGGGGACTAAACATCAACGAGCAGTTCTTC
cdr3_aa: CASSRGGGLNINEQFF

j_call: TRBJ2-7
d_call: .
clone_size: .
v_call: TRBV10-3
cdr3_nt: TGTGCCATCAGTGATTCAACGGGCGCTCCCTACGAGCAGTACTTC
cdr3_aa: CAISDSTGAPYEQYF

j_call: TRBJ2-1
d_call: .
clone_size: .
v_call: TRBV6-5
cdr3_nt: TGTGCCAGCAGTTACCCGTATGGGGACAATGAGCAGTTCTTC
cdr3_aa: CASSYPYGDNEQFF

j_call: TRBJ2-1
d_call: TRBD2
clone_size: .
v_call: TRBV5-1
cdr3_nt: TGCGCCAGCAGCTTGATCCCCGGACTAGCGGGAGGGGATGAGCAGTTCTTC
cdr3_aa: CASSLIPGLAGGDEQFF

j_call: TRBJ2-5
d_call: .
clone_size: .
v_call: TRBV7-9
cdr3_nt: TGTGCCAGCAGGGGGGGCCGGCTAATCCAAGAGACCCAGTACTTC
cdr3_aa: CASRGGRLIQETQYF

j_call: TRBJ2-5
d_call: TRBD2
clone_size: .
v_call: TRBV6-5
cdr3_nt: TGTGCCAGCAGGGCTAGCGGGGGTACTGGAGAGACCCAGTACTTC
cdr3_aa: CASRASGGTGETQYF

j_call: TRBJ1-5
d_call: .
clone_size: .
v_call: TRBV7-9
cdr3_nt: TGTGCCAGCAGCCACGGTGGAACCAATCAGCCCCAGCATTTT
cdr3_aa: CASSHGGTNQPQHF

j_call: TRBJ2-7
d_call: TRBD1
clone_size: .
v_call: TRBV6-6
cdr3_nt: TGTGCCAGCAGTGACAGGGACTCCTACGAGCAGTACTTC
cdr3_aa: CASSDRDSYEQYF

j_call: TRBJ1-2
d_call: TRBD1
clone_size: .
v_call: TRBV19
cdr3_nt: TGTGCCAGTAGTACGAGGGGACAGACGAAAGCTAACTATGGCTACACCTTC
cdr3_aa: CASSTRGQTKANYGYTF

j_call: TRBJ1-2
d_call: TRBD1
clone_size: few
v_call: TRBV11-1
cdr3_nt: TGTGCCAGCAGCCCTCGGACAGGGGCTTATGGCTACACCTTC
cdr3_aa: CASSPRTGAYGYTF

j_call: TRBJ2-3
d_call: .
clone_size: .
v_call: TRBV9
cdr3_nt: TGTGCCAGCAGCGTAACGGGTACAGCGGGCCGACCGAATGGCGCAGATACGCAGTATTTT
cdr3_aa: CASSVTGTAGRPNGADTQYF

j_call: TRBJ1-1
d_call: .
clone_size: .
v_call: TRBV10-3
cdr3_nt: TGTGCCATCAGTGTGGACAGAATGAACACTGAAGCTTTCTTT
cdr3_aa: CAISVDRMNTEAFF

j_call: TRBJ2-3
d_call: .
clone_size: once
v_call: TRBV9
cdr3_nt: TGTGCCAGCAGCGTTTCGTACGGGTTCACAGATACGCAGTATTTT
cdr3_aa: CASSVSYGFTDTQYF

j_call: TRBJ2-2
d_call: .
clone_size: .
v_call: TRBV2
cdr3_nt: TGTGCCAGCAACGGCCATACCGACGGGGAGCTGTTTTTT
cdr3_aa: CASNGHTDGELFF